This TCR beta chain stems from a study of early T cells in non-severe SARS-CoV-2 infection. For the study at large: Investigators sequenced bulk RNA drawn from unsorted whole blood, and chains remained unpaired. Study-level results: Database matching using VDJdb favored anti-spike CD8 responses, with private and CD4 specificities left missing.

This clonotype has a count of ten or more. Its antigen remains unknown. V gave up 3 bases and J gave up 9 bases, with 11 bases separating them. The CDR3 has 12 residues. Germline V lookup: CDR1 SEHNR, CDR2 FQNEAQ (reference sequence). The protocol attached unique molecular identifiers to individual cDNA molecules. TCRdb re-called the 5' RACE reads with MiXCR, one entry per CDR3 protein. Of fewer than 80,000 distinct CDR3 sequences in the sample, around 11% were seen once. The chain recombines TRBV7-9 with TRBJ1-1; D not certain. The origin of this receptor is an adult who was a healthcare worker with PCR-confirmed SARS-CoV-2 infection or an uninfected control (not recorded which). The sequenced sample was whole blood, obtained at baseline. The CDR3 coding sequence is TGTGCCAGCAGCTTGAAGAACCTAAAAGCTTTCTTT. It specifies CASSLKNLKAFF.